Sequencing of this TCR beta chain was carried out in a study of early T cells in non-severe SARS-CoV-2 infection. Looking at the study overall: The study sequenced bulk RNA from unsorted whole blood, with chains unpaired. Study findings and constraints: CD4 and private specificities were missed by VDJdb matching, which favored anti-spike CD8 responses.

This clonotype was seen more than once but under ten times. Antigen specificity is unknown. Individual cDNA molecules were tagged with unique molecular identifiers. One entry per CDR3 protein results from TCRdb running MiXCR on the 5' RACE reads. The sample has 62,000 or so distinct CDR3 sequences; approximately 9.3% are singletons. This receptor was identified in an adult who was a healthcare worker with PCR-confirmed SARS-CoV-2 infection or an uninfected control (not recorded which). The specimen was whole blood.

CDR3: CASSLVGGGSPLHF. CDR3 bases: TGTGCCAGCAGCTTAGTTGGAGGGGGCTCACCCCTCCACTTT. This chain uses TRBV7-9 with TRBJ1-6; 7 bases match TRBD1. Germline CDR1 SEHNR, CDR2 FQNEAQ (reference sequence). The CDR3 totals 14 residues. Trimming removed 1 base from V and 10 bases from J; junction bases left unmatched: 4. The entire variable domain, with the rest obtained from reference TRBV7-9 and TRBJ1-6, is as follows: DTGVSQNPRHKITKRGQNVTFRCDPISEHNRLYWYRQTLGQGPEFLTYFQNEAQLEKSRLLSDRFSAERPKGSFSTLEIQRTEQGDSAMYLCASSLVGGGSPLHFGNGTRLTVT.